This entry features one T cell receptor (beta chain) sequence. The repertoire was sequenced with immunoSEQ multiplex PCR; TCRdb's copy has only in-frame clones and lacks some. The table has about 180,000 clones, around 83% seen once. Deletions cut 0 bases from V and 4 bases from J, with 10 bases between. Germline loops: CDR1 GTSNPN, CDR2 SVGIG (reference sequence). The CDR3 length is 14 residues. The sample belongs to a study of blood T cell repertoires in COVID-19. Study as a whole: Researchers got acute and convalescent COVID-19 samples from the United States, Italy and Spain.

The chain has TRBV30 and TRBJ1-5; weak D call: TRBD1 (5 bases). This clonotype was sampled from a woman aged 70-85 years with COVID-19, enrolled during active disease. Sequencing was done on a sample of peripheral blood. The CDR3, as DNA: TGTGCCTGGAGTGTAACGCAGGGAAATCAGCCCCAGCATTTT. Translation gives CAWSVTQGNQPQHF.